This T cell receptor (beta chain) appears in the sequencing data of a study of CD8 T cells in Susac syndrome. Sequencing of TCR beta was performed on blood CD8+ T cells and on blood CD4+ T cells. Control patients had untreated stable or active relapsing-remitting multiple sclerosis by revised McDonald criteria. The CDR3 loop spans 17 amino acids. Germline CDR1 SGHRS, CDR2 YFSETQ. V was pared by 2 bases and J by 4 bases, with 8 bases of the junction left unmatched. An input of 0.5 to 1 ug of RNA was subjected to reverse transcription using random hexamers. Amplification of TCR beta CDR3 spanned 54 Vbeta and 13 Jbeta via immunoSEQ multiplex PCR. TCRdb re-called the immunoSEQ multiplex PCR reads with MiXCR, one entry per CDR3 protein. The data contain roughly 330,000 distinct CDR3 sequences, under 95% of them singletons.

Sequencing was carried out using CD4+ T cells from PBMCs. The gene calls are TRBV5-1 and TRBJ2-5; 13 positions agree with TRBD2. The receptor was derived from a human donor with multiple sclerosis. The CDR3 sequence is CASSFSGLAGVGETQYF. For the CDR3, the DNA is TGCGCCAGCAGCTTCTCCGGACTAGCGGGAGTAGGAGAGACCCAGTACTTC. The full variable domain, with the rest looked up from reference TRBV5-1 and TRBJ2-5, is KAGVTQTPRYLIKTRGQQVTLSCSPISGHRSVSWYQQTPGQGLQFLFEYFSETQRNKGNFPGRFSGRQFSNSRSEMNVSTLELGDSALYLCASSFSGLAGVGETQYFGPGTRLLVL.